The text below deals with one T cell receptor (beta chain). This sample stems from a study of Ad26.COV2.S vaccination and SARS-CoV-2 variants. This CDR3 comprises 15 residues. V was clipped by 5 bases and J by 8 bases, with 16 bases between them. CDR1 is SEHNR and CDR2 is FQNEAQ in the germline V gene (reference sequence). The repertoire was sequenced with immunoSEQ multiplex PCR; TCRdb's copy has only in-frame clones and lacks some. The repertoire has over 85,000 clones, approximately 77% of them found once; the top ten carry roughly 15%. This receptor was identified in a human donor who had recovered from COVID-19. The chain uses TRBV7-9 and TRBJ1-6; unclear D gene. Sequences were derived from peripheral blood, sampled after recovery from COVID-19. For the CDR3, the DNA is TGTGCCAGCAGCATTAGACCCGCCGACGATTCACCCCTCCACTTT. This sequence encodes CASSIRPADDSPLHF.